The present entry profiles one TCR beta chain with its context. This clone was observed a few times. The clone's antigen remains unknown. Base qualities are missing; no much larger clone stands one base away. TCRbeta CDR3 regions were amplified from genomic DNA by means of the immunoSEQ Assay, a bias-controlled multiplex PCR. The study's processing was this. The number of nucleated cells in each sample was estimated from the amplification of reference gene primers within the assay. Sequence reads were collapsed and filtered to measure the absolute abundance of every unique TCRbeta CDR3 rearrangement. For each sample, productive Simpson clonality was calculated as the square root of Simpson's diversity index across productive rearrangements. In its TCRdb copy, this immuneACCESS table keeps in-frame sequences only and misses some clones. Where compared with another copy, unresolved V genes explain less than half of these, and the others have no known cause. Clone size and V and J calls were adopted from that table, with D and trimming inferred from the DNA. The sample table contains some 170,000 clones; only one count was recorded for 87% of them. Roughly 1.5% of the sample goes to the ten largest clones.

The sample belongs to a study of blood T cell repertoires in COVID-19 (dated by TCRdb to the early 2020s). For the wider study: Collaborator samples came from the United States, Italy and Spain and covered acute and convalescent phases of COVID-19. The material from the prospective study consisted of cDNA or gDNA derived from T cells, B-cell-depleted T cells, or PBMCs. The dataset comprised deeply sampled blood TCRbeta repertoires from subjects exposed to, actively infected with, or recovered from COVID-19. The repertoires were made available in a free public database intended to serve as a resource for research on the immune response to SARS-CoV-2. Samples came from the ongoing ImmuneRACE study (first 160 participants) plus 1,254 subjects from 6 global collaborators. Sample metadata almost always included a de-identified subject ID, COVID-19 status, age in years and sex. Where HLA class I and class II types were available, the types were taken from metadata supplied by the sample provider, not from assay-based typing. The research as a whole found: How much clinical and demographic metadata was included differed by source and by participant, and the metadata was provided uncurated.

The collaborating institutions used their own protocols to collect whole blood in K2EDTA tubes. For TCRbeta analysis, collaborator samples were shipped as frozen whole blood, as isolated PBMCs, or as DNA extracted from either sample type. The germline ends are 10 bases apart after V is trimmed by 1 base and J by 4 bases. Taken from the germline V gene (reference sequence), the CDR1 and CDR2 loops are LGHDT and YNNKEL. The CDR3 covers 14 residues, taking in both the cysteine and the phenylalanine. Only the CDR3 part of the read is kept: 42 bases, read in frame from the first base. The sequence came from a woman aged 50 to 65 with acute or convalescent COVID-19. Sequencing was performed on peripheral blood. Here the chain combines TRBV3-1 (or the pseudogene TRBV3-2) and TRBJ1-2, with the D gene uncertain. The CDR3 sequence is CASSQGEGSYGYTF. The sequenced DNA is TGTGCCAGCAGCCAAGGCGAGGGATCCTATGGCTACACCTTC.